This T cell receptor beta chain is drawn from a study of blood T cell repertoires in COVID-19. Study-wide background: The study drew acute and convalescent COVID-19 samples from the United States, Italy and Spain.

Looked up from germline, CDR1 is SGHTA and CDR2 is FQGNSA. The ends were cut back, 1 base at V and 10 bases at J, with 8 bases in the middle. This CDR3 comprises 12 residues. Comment on this clone: This CDR3 is also generated by other DNA sequences in the sample.

This table comes from immunoSEQ multiplex PCR, and its TCRdb copy is limited to in-frame clones, with some not included. This sample has just under 150,000 clones, with roughly 87% found just once. This TCR was sampled from a human donor in a cohort sampled during active COVID-19. Sequences were obtained from peripheral blood. The chain recombines TRBV7-2 with TRBJ2-1, with D maybe TRBD2 (6 bases). The DNA of the CDR3 is TGTGCCAGCAGCTTAGTTCGGGGGGAGCAGTTCTTC. Protein sequence: CASSLVRGEQFF.